Shown below are 31 T cell receptor beta chains from a single sample sequenced in a study of CD4 T cells in relation to SARS-CoV-2 and coronaviruses. Unexposed donor CD4+ T cells date from about 2011-2018, before the COVID-19 pandemic. CD4+ T cells were isolated from the cells after roughly 11 days of culture. These receptors are not linked to any known antigen. Some clones are missing from TCRdb's copy, which holds only in-frame ones; the method was immunoSEQ multiplex PCR. The sample lists tens of thousands of clones, roughly 80% occurring once. The sample comprised CD4+ T cells from PBMCs, cultured in vitro. The receptors shown here come from a human donor in good health.

The chain uses TRBV10-1 and TRBJ1-1; no definite D call. The CDR3 has 13 residues. Between the trimmed V and J ends, which lost 0 bases and 3 bases, there was a span of 5 bases. Germline V gene lookup returns CDR1 WNHNN and CDR2 SYGVQD (reference sequence). CDR3 in DNA: TGCGCCAGCAGTGAGTCGGGCGACACTGAAGCTTTCTTT. Protein sequence: CASSESGDTEAFF.

The chain links TRBV11-2 to TRBJ1-5, with TRBD1 identical over 7 bases. V shed 5 bases, J shed 4 bases, and the junction held 8 bases outside the gene matches. The CDR3 has 15 amino acids. Germline V gene data show CDR1 as SGHAT and CDR2 as FQNNGV. The CDR3 nucleotides read TGTGCCAGCAGCCGCGACAGGGCGGGGAATCAGCCCCAGCATTTT. The encoded protein is CASSRDRAGNQPQHF.

This clone has a handful of counts. The chain is built from TRBV2 and TRBJ1-3; tentatively, D is TRBD1 (5 bases). Per germline, CDR1 SNHLY and CDR2 FYNNEI. This CDR3 region has 14 residues. Trimming removed 4 bases at V and 4 bases at J, with 11 bases between. This CDR3 reads CASSGGTAGNTIYF. DNA of the CDR3: TGTGCCAGCAGTGGTGGGACCGCCGGAAACACCATATATTTT.

The chain uses TRBV30 and TRBJ1-1; D unclear. Germline CDR1 reads GTSNPN; CDR2 reads SVGIG (reference sequence). This CDR3 contains 13 residues. V lost 0 bases and J lost 1, with 6 bases in between. CDR3 residues: CAWSVVQNTEAFF. For the CDR3, the DNA is TGTGCCTGGAGTGTAGTTCAGAACACTGAAGCTTTCTTT.

This clone is labeled medium-sized. This chain joins TRBV24-1 and TRBJ2-6; 9 nucleotides match TRBD1. The CDR3 runs 19 residues. From germline, CDR1 is KGHDR and CDR2 SFDVKD. V was pared by 4 bases and J by 0 bases, with 9 bases of the junction left unmatched. The CDR3 sequence: CATSDPRDRANSGANVLTF. The CDR3 nucleotides are TGTGCCACCAGTGACCCCCGGGACAGGGCTAACTCTGGGGCCAACGTCCTGACTTTC.

This chain connects TRBV5-1 to TRBJ1-1; TRBD1 agrees at 10 bases. The V gene's germline CDR1 is SGHRS and CDR2 YFSETQ. The CDR3 has 14 residues. The ends lost 4 bases at V and 6 bases at J; junction bases unmatched: 6. CDR3 loop: CASSAGQGGSEAFF. The CDR3 coding sequence is TGCGCCAGCAGCGCAGGACAGGGGGGCTCTGAAGCTTTCTTT.

CDR3 amino acids: CASSGHSSAKNIQYF. In DNA form, the CDR3 reads TGTGCCAGCAGCGGGCACTCCTCCGCCAAAAACATTCAGTACTTC. The J gene is TRBJ2-4, the V gene TRBV9; D call uncertain. The CDR3 is 15 amino acids. Trimming shortened V by 3 bases and J by 1 base, and 11 bases separated the two germline ends. The germline CDR1 and CDR2 sequences are SGDLS and YYNGEE.

The rearrangement links TRBV25-1 to TRBJ2-2, with D unclear. V lost 2 bases and J 7 bases, leaving 8 bases between the germline ends. This CDR3 contains 13 residues. The germline CDR1 and CDR2 sequences are MGHDK and SYGVNS. The CDR3 nucleotides read TGTGCCAGCAGTGAAATCCACGGCGGGGAGCTGTTTTTT. Translation: CASSEIHGGELFF. Using reference TRBV25-1 and TRBJ2-2 for the parts outside the CDR3, the full variable domain is EADIYQTPRYLVIGTGKKITLECSQTMGHDKMYWYQQDPGMELHLIHYSYGVNSTEKGDLSSESTVSRIRTEHFPLTLESARPSHTSQYLCASSEIHGGELFFGEGSRLTVL.

CDR3: CASRGQPSGNTIYF. CDR3 in DNA: TGTGCCAGTAGGGGACAACCCTCTGGAAACACCATATATTTT. V and J are TRBV19 and TRBJ1-3, with D tentatively TRBD1 (6 bases). The germline CDR1 and CDR2 sequences are LNHDA and SQIVND (reference sequence). This CDR3 spans 14 amino acids. V was shortened by 6 bases and J by 0 bases, with 9 bases between the two germline ends.

The sample holds one count of this clone. The gene calls are TRBV5-4 and TRBJ2-1, with D possibly TRBD2 on 7 matching bases. V gave up 0 bases and J gave up 9 bases, with 10 bases separating them. Germline loops: CDR1 SGHNT, CDR2 YYREEE (reference sequence). The CDR3 spans 13 residues. The CDR3 reads CASSLEGGSEQFF. For the CDR3, the DNA is TGTGCCAGCAGCTTGGAGGGGGGGAGTGAGCAGTTCTTC.

The chain is built from TRBV18 and TRBJ1-3, with 7 positions matching TRBD1. With 4 bases clipped from V and 0 bases from J, the junction kept 3 bases outside the gene matches. The CDR3 is 15 residues long. Germline CDR1 KGHSH, CDR2 LQKENI. CDR3 amino acids: CASSLDRVSGNTIYF. The CDR3 nucleotides read TGTGCCAGCTCACTCGACAGGGTCTCTGGAAACACCATATATTTT.

This clone was seen only a few times. This chain links TRBV10-3 with TRBJ2-7, with 9 bases identical to TRBD2. The CDR3 spans 13 residues. The junction had 0 bases not matched to a gene; V was cut back by 3 bases and J by 3 bases. CDR1 and CDR2 from the germline V gene are ENHRY and SYGVKD. This chain's CDR3 is CAISDSGSYEQYF. Here the CDR3 DNA reads TGTGCCATCAGTGATAGCGGGAGCTACGAGCAGTACTTC.

The chain is built from TRBV7-8 and TRBJ1-1; TRBD1 aligns across 8 bases. The V gene end was trimmed by 0 bases and the J gene end by 4 bases; junction bases not matched to a gene: 10. The CDR3 is 17 amino acids. Germline assignment: CDR1 SGHVS and CDR2 FQNEAQ. CDR3 protein: CASSLAVGQGASTEAFF. CDR3 DNA sequence: TGTGCCAGCAGCTTAGCTGTTGGGCAGGGGGCCTCCACTGAAGCTTTCTTT. The full variable domain, rest sourced from reference TRBV7-8 and TRBJ1-1, is GAGVSQSPRYKVAKRGQDVALRCDPISGHVSLFWYQQALGQGPEFLTYFQNEAQLDKSGLPSDRFFAERPEGSVSTLKIQRTQQEDSAVYLCASSLAVGQGASTEAFFGQGTRLTVV.

V gene TRBV5-4 combines with J gene TRBJ2-1; 11 nucleotides agree with TRBD2. Germline trimming cut 4 bases from V and 1 base from J; bases unmatched to any gene: 16. The CDR3 is made up of 20 amino acids. Per germline, CDR1 SGHNT and CDR2 YYREEE (reference sequence). The CDR3 nucleotides are TGTGCCAGCAGCCCCGGTAGAATAGCGGGAGGGTTTGGATCCTACAATGAGCAGTTCTTC. This gives the protein CASSPGRIAGGFGSYNEQFF.

The chain uses TRBV24-1 and TRBJ2-1; 7 bases map to TRBD2. Germline lookup yields CDR1 KGHDR and CDR2 SFDVKD. V lost 2 bases to trimming and J lost 6 bases; unmatched junction nucleotides: 9. The CDR3 extends over 16 amino acids. CDR3 loop: CATSDSRETGGNEQFF. CDR3 nucleotides: TGTGCCACCAGTGATTCACGGGAAACGGGGGGCAATGAGCAGTTCTTC.

The rearrangement links TRBV19 to TRBJ1-3; the D is unclear. V was shortened by 2 bases and J by 2 bases, with 7 bases between the two germline ends. Germline lookup yields CDR1 LNHDA and CDR2 SQIVND (reference sequence). This CDR3 has 14 residues. Here the CDR3 DNA reads TGTGCCAGTAGTATACGGACTGCTGGAAACACCATATATTTT. Encoded protein: CASSIRTAGNTIYF.

This chain links TRBV7-9 with TRBJ1-5; 7 bases are a match to TRBD1. The ends lost 6 bases at V and 5 bases at J; junction bases unmatched: 7. The germline V gene encodes CDR1 SEHNR and CDR2 FQNEAQ (reference sequence). The CDR3 spans 14 residues. The CDR3 here is CASSKTGRDQPQHF. The CDR3 DNA is TGTGCCAGCAGTAAGACAGGGAGAGATCAGCCCCAGCATTTT.

This clone turned up a few times. This chain joins TRBV19 and TRBJ1-5; 8 bases align to TRBD1. Trimming took 7 bases from V and 5 from J; bases not matched to a gene: 7. This CDR3 is built from 14 residues. Germline V gene sequence: CDR1 LNHDA, CDR2 SQIVND (reference sequence). The CDR3 is CASTPGQADQPQHF. The CDR3 nucleotides read TGTGCCAGTACTCCGGGACAGGCCGATCAGCCCCAGCATTTT.

The chain employs TRBV13 and TRBJ2-7; unclear D gene. Germline CDR1 and CDR2: PRHDT and FYEKMQ (reference sequence). This CDR3 is 12 amino acids long. V lost 3 bases and J lost 3, with 6 bases in between. CDR3 amino acids: CASSFSGYEQYF. CDR3 nucleotides: TGTGCCAGCAGCTTTTCCGGCTACGAGCAGTACTTC.

The V gene is TRBV30, the J gene TRBJ2-2; D gene unclear. CDR3 length: 13 amino acids. From germline, CDR1 is GTSNPN and CDR2 SVGIG (reference sequence). The V end lost 5 bases, the J end lost 2 bases, and 9 bases lay between the germline ends. CDR3 DNA sequence: TGTGCCTGGGGTGACTCCAACACCGGGGAGCTGTTTTTT. It specifies CAWGDSNTGELFF.

The chain carries TRBV15 and TRBJ2-1; D is perhaps TRBD1 or TRBD2 (5 bases each). Trimming took 1 base from V and 7 from J, leaving 17 bases between them. The length of the CDR3 is 16 residues. From germline, CDR1 is LNHNV and CDR2 YYDKDF (reference sequence). DNA for the CDR3: TGTGCCACCAGCAGAGCAGTGCCGGGACGGCTTAATGAGCAGTTCTTC. Translated, it gives CATSRAVPGRLNEQFF.

This clone was observed once. The genes are TRBV6-4 and TRBJ2-1; 7 nucleotides match TRBD2. V lost 8 bases, J lost 6 bases, and 13 bases stayed unmatched. The germline gives CDR1 MRHNA, CDR2 SNTAGT. This CDR3 contains 15 residues. CDR3 loop: CASQKGGEAGNEQFF. In nucleotides, the CDR3 is TGTGCCAGCCAGAAGGGAGGGGAGGCGGGCAATGAGCAGTTCTTC.

This chain links TRBV5-1 with TRBJ2-3; 15 bases align to TRBD2. CDR1 SGHRS and CDR2 YFSETQ come from the germline V gene. This CDR3 spans 18 amino acids. Trimming removed 4 bases from V and 4 bases from J; junction bases left unmatched: 10. In DNA form, the CDR3 reads TGCGCCAGCAGCATAGGACTAGCGGGAGGGCCGTGGGCAGATACGCAGTATTTT. Translated: CASSIGLAGGPWADTQYF. The full variable domain, in which reference TRBV5-1 and TRBJ2-3 provide the parts outside the CDR3, is KAGVTQTPRYLIKTRGQQVTLSCSPISGHRSVSWYQQTPGQGLQFLFEYFSETQRNKGNFPGRFSGRQFSNSRSEMNVSTLELGDSALYLCASSIGLAGGPWADTQYFGPGTRLTVL.

This clone was seen only once. The V and J genes are TRBV7-2 and TRBJ2-1, with 15 positions matching TRBD2. Per the germline V gene, CDR1 is SGHTA and CDR2 is FQGNSA. V was clipped by 0 bases and J by 9 bases; unmatched bases: 6. The CDR3 length is 17 residues. The CDR3: CASSLARTSGRALEQFF. As DNA, the CDR3 is TGTGCCAGCAGCTTAGCTCGGACTAGCGGGAGGGCCCTTGAGCAGTTCTTC.

This clone has just one count. V and J are TRBV2 and TRBJ2-1; D perhaps matches TRBD1 (6 bases). CDR3 length: 15 amino acids. Trimming removed 8 bases at V and 0 bases at J, with 14 bases between. Germline V gene sequence: CDR1 SNHLY, CDR2 FYNNEI. CDR3 nucleotide sequence: TGTGCCAGCGGGAACAGGGAAAGCTCCTACAATGAGCAGTTCTTC. The encoded protein is CASGNRESSYNEQFF.

This chain links TRBV3-1 (or the pseudogene TRBV3-2) with TRBJ2-7; D may be TRBD2 (5 bases). Per germline, CDR1 LGHDT and CDR2 YNNKEL (reference sequence). V was clipped by 4 bases and J by 7 bases, with 11 bases between them. There are 12 residues in the CDR3. CDR3 nucleotides: TGTGCCAGCAGCCCTCGGGAAGGAGAGCAGTACTTC. Translating gives CASSPREGEQYF.

Only a few counts were recorded for this clone. The chain combines TRBV5-1 with TRBJ1-2; tentative D call: TRBD1 (6 bases). Germline CDR1 is SGHRS and CDR2 is YFSETQ. Between the trimmed V and J ends, which lost 4 bases and 2 bases, there was a span of 15 bases. The CDR3 is 15 residues long. The DNA of the CDR3 is TGCGCCAGCAGCGCTCTCCTTACAGGGAACTATGGCTACACCTTC. It encodes CASSALLTGNYGYTF.

This clone was detected only a few times. The chain has TRBV6-2 or TRBV6-3 and TRBJ2-7; D uncertain. This CDR3 comprises 12 residues. Trimming took 4 bases from V and 6 from J, leaving 10 bases between them. Germline values: CDR1 MNHEY, CDR2 SVGEGT. The CDR3: CASSSPRTEQYF. The CDR3 DNA sequence: TGTGCCAGCAGTTCTCCAAGAACCGAGCAGTACTTC.

J is TRBJ1-1 and V is TRBV30; 9 bases match TRBD1. The germline gives CDR1 GTSNPN, CDR2 SVGIG (reference sequence). The V and J ends lost 8 bases and 0 bases, in that order; junction bases with no gene match: 1. The CDR3 spans 12 residues. CDR3 in DNA: TGTGCCGGGGACAGGGTGAACACTGAAGCTTTCTTT. Residues: CAGDRVNTEAFF.

The V and J genes are TRBV28 and TRBJ2-1; D not resolved. The V and J ends lost 2 bases and 8 bases respectively, with 7 bases between them. CDR1 is MDHEN, CDR2 SYDVKM, per germline. The CDR3 contains 12 residues. CDR3 nucleotide sequence: TGTGCCAGCAGTTTACCGAGGCATGAGCAGTTCTTC. Its translation is CASSLPRHEQFF.

V gene TRBV27 combines with J gene TRBJ2-7; 8 bases are shared with TRBD1. Trimming cost V 6 bases and J 5 bases; bases outside gene matches: 9. Germline CDR1 MNHEY, CDR2 SMNVEV (reference sequence). The CDR3 length is 14 residues. The CDR3 reads CASRLQGARNEQYF. For the CDR3, the DNA is TGTGCCAGCAGACTTCAGGGGGCGCGAAACGAGCAGTACTTC.